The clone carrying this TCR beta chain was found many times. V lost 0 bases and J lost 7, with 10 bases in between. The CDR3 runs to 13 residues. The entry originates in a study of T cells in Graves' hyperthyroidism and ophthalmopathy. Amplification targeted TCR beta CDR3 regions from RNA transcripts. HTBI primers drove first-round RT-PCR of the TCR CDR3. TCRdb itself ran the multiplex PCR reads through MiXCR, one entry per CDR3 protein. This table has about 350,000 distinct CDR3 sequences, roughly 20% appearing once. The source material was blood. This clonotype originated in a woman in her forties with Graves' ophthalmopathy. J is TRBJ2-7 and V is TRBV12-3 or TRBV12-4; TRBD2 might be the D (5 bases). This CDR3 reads CASSLARTGEQYF. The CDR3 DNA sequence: TGTGCCAGCAGTTTAGCGAGGACTGGAGAGCAGTACTTC.